This T cell receptor (beta chain) appears in the sequencing data of a study of regulatory T cells in long-lasting Graves disease. CDR1 is SGDLS, CDR2 YYNGEE, per germline. This CDR3 contains 14 residues. V lost 6 bases and J 4 bases, leaving 13 bases between the germline ends. Sample time point: newly diagnosed GD, antithyroid drugs for less than 3 months. RNA isolated from PBMCs was used to make the TCR library. This clonotype has only a few counts. Its antigen remains unknown. Both iRepertoire HTBI primers and Arm-PCR of CDR3 regions were used to build the TCR beta libraries. Each CDR3 protein gets one entry after TCRdb re-called the multiplex PCR reads with MiXCR. Altogether about 560,000 distinct CDR3 sequences are present, 15% to 20% being singletons, with the ten largest covering approximately 12%. Whole-study results and caveats: Persistent patients shared more public clonotypes (over 2,500) than new patients (roughly 970).

The data also belong to a second study, concerning T cells in Graves' hyperthyroidism and ophthalmopathy. That paper states: When the TCR CDR3 underwent first-round RT-PCR, the HTBI primer set was used.

This material consisted of peripheral blood mononuclear cells (PBMCs), taken at new diagnosis, from a patient treated with antithyroid drugs. This clonotype was obtained from a man aged 18 to 30 with Graves disease. This chain uses TRBV9 with TRBJ2-2; the D gene is possibly TRBD2 (6 bases). In nucleotides, the CDR3 is TGTGCCAGCACCGGGGGAGATGTCACCGGGGAGCTGTTTTTT. Amino acids: CASTGGDVTGELFF. The entire variable domain, with the rest obtained from reference TRBV9 and TRBJ2-2, is as follows: DSGVTQTPKHLITATGQRVTLRCSPRSGDLSVYWYQQSLDQGLQFLIQYYNGEERAKGNILERFSAQQFPDLHSELNLSSLELGDSALYFCASTGGDVTGELFFGEGSRLTVL.